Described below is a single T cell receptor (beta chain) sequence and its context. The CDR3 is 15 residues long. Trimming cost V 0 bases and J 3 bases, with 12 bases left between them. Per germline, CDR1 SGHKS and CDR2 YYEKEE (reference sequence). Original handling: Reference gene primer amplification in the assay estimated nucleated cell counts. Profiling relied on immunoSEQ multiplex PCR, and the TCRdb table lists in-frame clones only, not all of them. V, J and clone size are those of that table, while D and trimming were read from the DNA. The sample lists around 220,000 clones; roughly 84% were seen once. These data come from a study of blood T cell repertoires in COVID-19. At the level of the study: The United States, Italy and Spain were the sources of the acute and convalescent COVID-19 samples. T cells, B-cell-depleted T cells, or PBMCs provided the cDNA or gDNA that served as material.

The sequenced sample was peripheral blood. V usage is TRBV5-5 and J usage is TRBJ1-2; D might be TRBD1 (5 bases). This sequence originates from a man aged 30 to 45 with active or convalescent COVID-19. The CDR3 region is CASSLVRTYDYGYTF. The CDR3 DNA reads TGTGCCAGCAGCTTGGTGCGGACATATGACTATGGCTACACCTTC. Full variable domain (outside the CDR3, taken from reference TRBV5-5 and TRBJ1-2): DAGVTQSPTHLIKTRGQQVTLRCSPISGHKSVSWYQQVLGQGPQFIFQYYEKEERGRGNFPDRFSARQFPNYSSELNVNALLLGDSALYLCASSLVRTYDYGYTFGSGTRLTVV.